Given below is one T cell receptor beta chain in context. No antigen is known for it. Base qualities are not at hand, and no much larger clone is one base apart. The donors were included in the validation cohort of over a hundred subjects, a group kept apart from the roughly 690-subject first cohort. The library was made by the immunoSEQ multiplex PCR assay. The published analysis was carried out like this. To diagnose cytomegalovirus status from the catalog of TCR beta chain sequences, a statistical classification framework was built. TCRdb limited this immuneACCESS table to in-frame rearrangements with V and J called. A share of clones is missing; checked studies link under half to unresolved V genes, and the rest is unexplained. The V and J calls and clone size were taken over from that table, and D and trimming were inferred from the DNA. Within this sample are about 56,000 clones, with approximately 93% of them counted one time only. Jointly, the top ten make up 1.5% to 2% of the sample.

The data were taken from a study of cytomegalovirus exposure and HLA in healthy donors (dated 2017 in TCRdb). Broadly, across the study: According to a later analysis, the roughly 120 validation repertoires were produced on the same platform as the approximately 690 repertoires of the first cohort. The aim of the study was to test whether cataloging public T cell receptors could identify signatures of past pathogen exposure. A separate validation cohort of roughly 120 different subjects was used in addition to the roughly 640-subject first cohort. To predict cytomegalovirus infection status, the study combined high-throughput TCR immunosequencing, statistical association of individual TCRs with disease status, and machine learning.

The trim is 8 bases for V and 2 bases for J, with a gap of 14 bases between the germline ends. The CDR3 goes from the cysteine to the phenylalanine over 14 residues. CDR3 DNA is the only sequence kept; it has 42 bases, read in frame from the first base. As encoded in the germline V gene, CDR1 is MNHEY while CDR2 is SVGAGI. Study-wide conclusions, independent of this receptor: The classifier was reported to diagnose cytomegalovirus status with high specificity and sensitivity in both the original and validation cohorts. Three of the identified cytomegalovirus-associated TCR beta chains were confirmed in vitro to be specific for cytomegalovirus antigens. The study listed 164 TCR beta chains as associated with cytomegalovirus. It was suggested by the authors that the approach could potentially be generalized to other disease states and immunological phenotypes. Across donors, most TCR sequences were observed very rarely, whereas some public TCRs were present in many individuals. Of the cluster scores, 94% were above 0 in a later analysis, which found that TCRs clustered in the first cohort also tended to co-occur in the approximately 110 validation repertoires. All 130 or so repertoires were used to score co-occurrence in the validation cohort in a later analysis, because that analysis had no HLA typing for the cohort.

The specimen sequenced was PBMCs. The V and J genes are TRBV6-5 and TRBJ2-3; TRBD1 is perhaps the D gene, given 6 matching bases. The receptor was isolated from a woman aged 18-35 years in good health and CMV-seropositive. The CDR3 sequence is CASGGQLVTDTQYF. The DNA is as follows: TGTGCCAGCGGGGGACAATTGGTCACAGATACGCAGTATTTT.